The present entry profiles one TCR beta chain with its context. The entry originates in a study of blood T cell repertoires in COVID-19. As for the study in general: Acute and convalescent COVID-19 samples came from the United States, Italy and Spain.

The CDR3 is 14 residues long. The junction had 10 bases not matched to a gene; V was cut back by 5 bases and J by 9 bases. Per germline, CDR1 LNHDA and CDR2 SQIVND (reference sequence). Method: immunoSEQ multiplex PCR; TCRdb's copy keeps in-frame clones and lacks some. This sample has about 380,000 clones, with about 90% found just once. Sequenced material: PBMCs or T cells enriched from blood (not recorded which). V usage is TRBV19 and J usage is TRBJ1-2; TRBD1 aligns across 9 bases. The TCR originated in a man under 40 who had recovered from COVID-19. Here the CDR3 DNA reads TGTGCCAGTAGTGTAGGGACAGGGTATGAGAGCTACACCTTC. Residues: CASSVGTGYESYTF.